The subject of this entry is one T cell receptor beta chain. Its target is unknown. The data were taken from a study of shared clonotypes between healthy human individuals. Germline values: CDR1 SNHLY, CDR2 FYNNEI. Trimming shortened V by 5 bases and J by 1 base, and 14 bases separated the two germline ends. CDR3 length: 16 residues. Points from the study as a whole: Researchers found naive subsets generally carried larger estimated richness than memory subsets.

Data came from immunoSEQ multiplex PCR; TCRdb stores just in-frame clones and leaves some out. The sample shows over a million clones, about 96% of them seen only once. Sequencing was carried out using naive CD4+ T cells sorted from blood. Subset indicated: CD45RA+ positively selected. The chain employs TRBV2 and TRBJ1-4, with a weak D call TRBD1 (5 bases). This receptor was obtained from a man aged 30 to 39 in good health. In DNA, the CDR3 is TGTGCCAGCAGTACCCAGGGAGGGCTAACTAATGAAAAACTGTTTTTT. This sequence encodes CASSTQGGLTNEKLFF.